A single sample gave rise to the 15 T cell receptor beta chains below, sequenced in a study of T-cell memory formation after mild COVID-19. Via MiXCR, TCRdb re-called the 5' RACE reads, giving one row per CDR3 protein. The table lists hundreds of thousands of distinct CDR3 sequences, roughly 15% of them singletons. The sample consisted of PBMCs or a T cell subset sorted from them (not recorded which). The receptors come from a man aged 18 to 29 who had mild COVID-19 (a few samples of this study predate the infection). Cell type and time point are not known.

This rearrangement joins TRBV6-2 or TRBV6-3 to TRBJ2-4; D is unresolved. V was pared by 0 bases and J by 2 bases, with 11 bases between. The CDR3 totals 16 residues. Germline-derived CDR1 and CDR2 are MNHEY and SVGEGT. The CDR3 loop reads CASSYSKWLTKNIQYF. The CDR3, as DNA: TGTGCCAGCAGTTACTCGAAATGGCTAACCAAAAACATTCAGTACTTC.

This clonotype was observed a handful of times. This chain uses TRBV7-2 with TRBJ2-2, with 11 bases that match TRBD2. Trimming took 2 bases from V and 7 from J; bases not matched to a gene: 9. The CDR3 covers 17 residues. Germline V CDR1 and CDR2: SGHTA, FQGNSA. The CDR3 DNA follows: TGTGCCAGCAGCTTAAGTCGACTAGCGGGGAGTGTCGGGGAGCTGTTTTTT. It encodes CASSLSRLAGSVGELFF.

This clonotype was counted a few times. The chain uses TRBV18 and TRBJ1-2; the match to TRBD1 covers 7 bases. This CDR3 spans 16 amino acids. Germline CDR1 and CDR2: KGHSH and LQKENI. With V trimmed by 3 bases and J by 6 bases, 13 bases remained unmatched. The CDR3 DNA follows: TGTGCCAGCTCACCTATACAGCCACAGGGGCAGCATGGCTACACCTTC. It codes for CASSPIQPQGQHGYTF.

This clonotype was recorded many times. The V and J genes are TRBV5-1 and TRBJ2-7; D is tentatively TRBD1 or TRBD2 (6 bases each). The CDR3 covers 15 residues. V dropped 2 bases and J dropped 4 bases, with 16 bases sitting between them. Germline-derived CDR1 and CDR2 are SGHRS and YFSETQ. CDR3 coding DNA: TGCGCCAGCAGCTTTGACCAAGGGGGGTTGTACGAGCAGTACTTC. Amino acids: CASSFDQGGLYEQYF.

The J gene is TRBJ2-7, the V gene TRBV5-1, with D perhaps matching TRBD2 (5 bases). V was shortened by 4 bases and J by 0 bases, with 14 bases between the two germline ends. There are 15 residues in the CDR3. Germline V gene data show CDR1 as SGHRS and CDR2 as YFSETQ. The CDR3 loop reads CASSLGLPSSYEQYF. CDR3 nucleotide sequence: TGCGCCAGCAGCCTCGGACTGCCGAGCTCCTACGAGCAGTACTTC.

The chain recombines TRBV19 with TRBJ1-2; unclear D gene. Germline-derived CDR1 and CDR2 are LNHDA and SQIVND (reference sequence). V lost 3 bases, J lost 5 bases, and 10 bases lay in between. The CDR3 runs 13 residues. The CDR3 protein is CASSIRHTYGYTF. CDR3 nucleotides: TGTGCCAGTAGTATCCGACACACATATGGCTACACCTTC.

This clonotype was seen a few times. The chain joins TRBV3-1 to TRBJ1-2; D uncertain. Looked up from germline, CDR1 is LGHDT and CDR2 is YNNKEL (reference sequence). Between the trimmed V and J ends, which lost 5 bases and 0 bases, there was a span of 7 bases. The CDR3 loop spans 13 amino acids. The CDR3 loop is CASSSRSNYGYTF. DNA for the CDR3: TGTGCCAGCAGCTCTAGATCTAACTATGGCTACACCTTC.

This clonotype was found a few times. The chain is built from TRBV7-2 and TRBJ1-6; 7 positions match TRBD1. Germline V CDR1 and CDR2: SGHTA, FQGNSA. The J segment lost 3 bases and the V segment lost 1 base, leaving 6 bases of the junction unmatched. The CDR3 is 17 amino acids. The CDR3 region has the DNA TGTGCCAGCAGCTTAGATAGCCGGACAGGCTATAATTCACCCCTCCACTTT. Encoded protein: CASSLDSRTGYNSPLHF. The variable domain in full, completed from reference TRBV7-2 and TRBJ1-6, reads GAGVSQSPSNKVTEKGKDVELRCDPISGHTALYWYRQSLGQGLEFLIYFQGNSAPDKSGLPSDRFSAERTGGSVSTLTIQRTQQEDSAVYLCASSLDSRTGYNSPLHFGNGTRLTVT.

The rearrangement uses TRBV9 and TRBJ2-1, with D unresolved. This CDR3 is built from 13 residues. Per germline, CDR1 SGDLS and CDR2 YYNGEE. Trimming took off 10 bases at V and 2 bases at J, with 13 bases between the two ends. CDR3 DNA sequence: TGTGCCCCTGTACCGGAGACCTACAATGAGCAGTTCTTC. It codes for CAPVPETYNEQFF.

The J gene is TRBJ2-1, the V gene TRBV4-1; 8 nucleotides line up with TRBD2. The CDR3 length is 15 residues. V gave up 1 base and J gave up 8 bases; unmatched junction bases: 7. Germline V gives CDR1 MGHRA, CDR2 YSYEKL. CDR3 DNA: TGCGCCAGCAGCCAAGTTAGAGCGGGGGACGATGAGCAGTTCTTC. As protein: CASSQVRAGDDEQFF.

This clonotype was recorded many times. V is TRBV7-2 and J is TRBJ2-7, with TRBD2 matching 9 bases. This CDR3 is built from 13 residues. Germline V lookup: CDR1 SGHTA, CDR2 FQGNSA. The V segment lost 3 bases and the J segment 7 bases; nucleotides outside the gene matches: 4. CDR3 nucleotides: TGTGCCAGCAGCTTCGCGGGGGGGCGGGAGCAGTACTTC. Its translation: CASSFAGGREQYF. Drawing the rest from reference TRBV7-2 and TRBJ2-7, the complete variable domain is GAGVSQSPSNKVTEKGKDVELRCDPISGHTALYWYRQSLGQGLEFLIYFQGNSAPDKSGLPSDRFSAERTGGSVSTLTIQRTQQEDSAVYLCASSFAGGREQYFGPGTRLTVT.

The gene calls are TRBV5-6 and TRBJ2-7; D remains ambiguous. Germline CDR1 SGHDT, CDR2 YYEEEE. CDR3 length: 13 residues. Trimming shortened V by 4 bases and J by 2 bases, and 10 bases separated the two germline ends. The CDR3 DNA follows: TGTGCCAGCAGCCGAAGGGCCCCCTACGAGCAGTACGTC. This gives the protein CASSRRAPYEQYV.

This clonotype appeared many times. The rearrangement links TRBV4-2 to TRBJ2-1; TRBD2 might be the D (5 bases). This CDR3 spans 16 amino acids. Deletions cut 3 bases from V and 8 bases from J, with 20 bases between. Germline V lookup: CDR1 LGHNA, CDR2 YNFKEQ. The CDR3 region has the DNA TGTGCCAGCAGCCAGGATCTTAGACTGGCGGGCTATGAGCAGTTCTTC. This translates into CASSQDLRLAGYEQFF.

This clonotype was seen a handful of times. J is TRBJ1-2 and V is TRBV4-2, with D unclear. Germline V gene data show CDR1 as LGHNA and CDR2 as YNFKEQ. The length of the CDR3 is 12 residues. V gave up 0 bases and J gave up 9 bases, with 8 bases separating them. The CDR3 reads CASSQDGRRYTF. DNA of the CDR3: TGTGCCAGCAGCCAAGATGGCAGGCGCTACACCTTC.

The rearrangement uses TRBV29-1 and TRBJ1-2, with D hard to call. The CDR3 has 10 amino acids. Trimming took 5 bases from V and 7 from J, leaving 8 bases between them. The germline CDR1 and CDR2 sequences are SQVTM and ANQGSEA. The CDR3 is CSVSQSGYTF. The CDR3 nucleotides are TGCAGCGTTTCCCAGAGTGGCTACACCTTC.